Detailed here is one TCR beta chain. Germline assignment: CDR1 MGHDK and CDR2 SYGVNS. J gave up 0 bases and V 6 bases, and 3 bases lay outside the gene matches. The CDR3 covers 14 residues. The data stem from a study of Ad26.COV2.S vaccination and SARS-CoV-2 variants. Stated treatment: some 20 received Ad26.COV2.S at low or high dose, single or two shots; 5 received placebo; per-sample allocation not given. Day 63 following the first vaccine or placebo injection was when the samples were taken. TCRdb keeps only in-frame clones here, not all; method: immunoSEQ multiplex PCR. The data show roughly 380,000 clones, more than 75% seen once.

The V and J genes are TRBV25-1 and TRBJ1-1; 8 bases line up with TRBD1. The sample in question was peripheral blood, obtained in a trial of Ad26.COV2.S vaccine versus placebo. This receptor was obtained from a person between 18 and 65 years old who received the Ad26.COV2.S COVID-19 vaccine or a placebo. The CDR3 is CASRGTGLNTEAFF. The CDR3 nucleotides are TGTGCCAGCAGGGGGACAGGATTGAACACTGAAGCTTTCTTT.